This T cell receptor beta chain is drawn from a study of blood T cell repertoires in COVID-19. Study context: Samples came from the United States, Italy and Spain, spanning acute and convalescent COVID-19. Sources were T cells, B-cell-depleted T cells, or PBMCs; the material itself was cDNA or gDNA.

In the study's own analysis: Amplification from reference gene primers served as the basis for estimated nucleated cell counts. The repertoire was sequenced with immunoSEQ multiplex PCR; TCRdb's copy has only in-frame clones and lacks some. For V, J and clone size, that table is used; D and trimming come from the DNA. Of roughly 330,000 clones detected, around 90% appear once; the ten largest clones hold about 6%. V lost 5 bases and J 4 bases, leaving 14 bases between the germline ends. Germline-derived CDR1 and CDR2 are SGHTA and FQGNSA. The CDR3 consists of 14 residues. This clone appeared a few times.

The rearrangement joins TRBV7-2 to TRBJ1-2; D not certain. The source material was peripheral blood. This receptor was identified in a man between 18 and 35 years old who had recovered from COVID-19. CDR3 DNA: TGTGCCAGCAGCCCCCGGACTGCGCCCTATGGCTACACCTTC. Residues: CASSPRTAPYGYTF. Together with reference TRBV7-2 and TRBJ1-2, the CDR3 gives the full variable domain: GAGVSQSPSNKVTEKGKDVELRCDPISGHTALYWYRQSLGQGLEFLIYFQGNSAPDKSGLPSDRFSAERTGGSVSTLTIQRTQQEDSAVYLCASSPRTAPYGYTFGSGTRLTVV.